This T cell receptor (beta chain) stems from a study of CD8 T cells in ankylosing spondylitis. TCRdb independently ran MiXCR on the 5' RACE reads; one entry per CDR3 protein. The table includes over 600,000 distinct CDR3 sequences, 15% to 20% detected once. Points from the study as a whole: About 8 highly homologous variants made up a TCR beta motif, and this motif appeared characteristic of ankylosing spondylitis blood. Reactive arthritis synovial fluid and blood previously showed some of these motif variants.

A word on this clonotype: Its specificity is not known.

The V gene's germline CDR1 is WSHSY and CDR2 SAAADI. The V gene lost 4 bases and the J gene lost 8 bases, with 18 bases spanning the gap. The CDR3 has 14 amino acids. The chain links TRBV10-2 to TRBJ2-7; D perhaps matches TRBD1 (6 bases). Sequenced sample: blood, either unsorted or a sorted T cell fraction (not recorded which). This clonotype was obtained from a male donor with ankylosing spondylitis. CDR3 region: CASSVGTPRGQQYF. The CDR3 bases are TGCGCCAGCAGTGTAGGAACCCCCAGGGGCCAGCAGTACTTC.